Listed below are T cell receptor beta chains from one sample, sequenced in a study of identical twins. TCRdb re-called the 5' RACE reads with MiXCR, one entry per CDR3 protein. The sample holds more than 650,000 distinct CDR3 sequences, approximately 6.1% seen once. The material sequenced was naive T cells sorted from blood. The source of these receptors is a man between 18 and 29 years old in good health. CDR3s include the opening cysteine and the closing phenylalanine or tryptophan. A D gene is named only where the DNA matches it firmly. Not every row has a clone size; where given, it reads once, few, many or a size class.

>few|TRBV6-2/TRBV6-3|TRBD2|TRBJ2-7
TGTGCCAGCAGCCGAACTAGCGGGAGCTTTTACGAGCAGTACTTC
CASSRTSGSFYEQYF
>NA|TRBV4-1|NA|TRBJ2-1
TGCGCCAGCAGCCATGTCGCGGCTAGCTCCTACAATGAGCAGTTCTTC
CASSHVAASSYNEQFF
>many|TRBV5-8|NA|TRBJ2-5
TGTGCCAGCAGCTCGGAGGGGAACCCCGACCAAGAGACCCAGTACTTC
CASSSEGNPDQETQYF
>NA|TRBV7-8|NA|TRBJ2-7
TGTGCCAGCAGCCCAAATTGGGGGGCCGAGCAGTACTTC
CASSPNWGAEQYF
>NA|TRBV7-2|NA|TRBJ2-2
TGTGCCAGCATCCAAGGTCAGGGGATCGGGGAGCTGTTTTTT
CASIQGQGIGELFF
>NA|TRBV9|NA|TRBJ2-2
TGTGCCAGCAGCGCGAGACAGCCTAACACCGGGGAGCTGTTTTTT
CASSARQPNTGELFF
>NA|TRBV20-1|TRBD2|TRBJ2-6
TGCAGTGCGCTGACTAGCGGGGTCCGGGGAGCGACTGGGGCCAACGTCCTGACTTTC
CSALTSGVRGATGANVLTF
>NA|TRBV3-1|TRBD2|TRBJ2-1
TGTGCCAGCAGCCGATTGGGGCTAGCGGGGGCCAATGAGCAGTTCTTC
CASSRLGLAGANEQFF
>few|TRBV2|NA|TRBJ2-4
TGTGCCAGCAGTGAAGATGGGCTAGCCAAAAACATTCAGTACTTC
CASSEDGLAKNIQYF
>many|TRBV7-2|NA|TRBJ2-7
TGTGCCAGCAGCTTGAGTACAGGGCCCTACGAGCAGTACTTC
CASSLSTGPYEQYF
>few|TRBV6-1|NA|TRBJ2-2
TGTGCCAGCAGTCGCGTTAGTATTAGGGACCTAACCGGGGAGCTGTTTTTT
CASSRVSIRDLTGELFF
>many|TRBV29-1|NA|TRBJ2-3
TGCAGCGTTGACCTTAGCACAGATACGCAGTATTTT
CSVDLSTDTQYF
>NA|TRBV4-1|NA|TRBJ1-2
TGCGCCAGCAGCCAGCAGACAGGTGTTCCTAACTATGGCTACACCTTC
CASSQQTGVPNYGYTF
>NA|TRBV6-1|NA|TRBJ2-1
TGTGCCAGCAGCCCCCGGGGCGGCTTGAGCAATGAGCAGTTCTTC
CASSPRGGLSNEQFF
>many|TRBV29-1|TRBD1|TRBJ1-1
TGCAGCGTGGCGGGACAGCCGAACACTGAAGCTTTCTTT
CSVAGQPNTEAFF
>NA|TRBV7-2|NA|TRBJ2-7
TGTGCCAGCAGCTCTCGGGGCGCGCAGTACTTC
CASSSRGAQYF
>NA|TRBV7-2|TRBD1|TRBJ2-4
TGTGCCAGCAGCCCGTCGACAGGGGGCAAAAACATTCAGTACTTC
CASSPSTGGKNIQYF
>NA|TRBV9|NA|TRBJ2-3
TGTGCCAGCGGAGGGAACGCAGATACGCAGTATTTT
CASGGNADTQYF
>many|TRBV20-1|NA|TRBJ1-3
TGCAGTGCCAACAACAACTCTGGAAACACCATATATTTT
CSANNNSGNTIYF
>many|TRBV7-2|NA|TRBJ2-7
TGTGCCAGCAGCCGGACAGTCTACGAGCAGTACTTC
CASSRTVYEQYF
>few|TRBV4-3|NA|TRBJ2-2
TGCGCCAGCAGCCAAGTCGAAGGGGACACCGGGGAGCTGTTTTTT
CASSQVEGDTGELFF
>many|TRBV7-9|NA|TRBJ2-7
TGTGCCAGCAGCTTACTGTCCGAGCAGTACTTC
CASSLLSEQYF
>few|TRBV25-1|TRBD1|TRBJ2-7
TGTGCCACCCGACAGGGGCCCTACGAGCAGTACTTC
CATRQGPYEQYF
>many|TRBV28|TRBD2|TRBJ2-1
TGTGCCAGCAGTCCTCCGGGACTAGCGCAGTTCTTC
CASSPPGLAQFF
>few|TRBV4-1|NA|TRBJ2-1
TGCGCCAGCAGCCAAGCGGGGACTCGGATCAATGAGCAGTTCTTC
CASSQAGTRINEQFF
>many|TRBV20-1|NA|TRBJ2-1
TGCAGTGCTAGTCCTCCCTGGGGTGAGCAGTTCTTC
CSASPPWGEQFF
>NA|TRBV28|TRBD1|TRBJ2-7
TGTGCCAGCAGTTCGGGACAGGGGGGGGACGAGCAGTACTTC
CASSSGQGGDEQYF
>many|TRBV4-3|TRBD2|TRBJ2-2
TGCGCCAGCAGCCAACTGGGACTATCCGGGGAGCTGTTTTTT
CASSQLGLSGELFF
>few|TRBV28|TRBD2|TRBJ2-1
TGTGCCAGCAGTTTTTTGTCTAGCGGGATCAATGAGCAGTTCTTC
CASSFLSSGINEQFF
>many|TRBV12-3/TRBV12-4|TRBD2|TRBJ2-3
TGTGCCAGCAGGCGATTGACTAGCGGGAGGACCACAGATACGCAGTATTTT
CASRRLTSGRTTDTQYF
>many|TRBV29-1|NA|TRBJ2-1
TGCAGCGTCCGTCGGGACTCTACCTACAATGAGCAGTTCTTC
CSVRRDSTYNEQFF
>few|TRBV7-8|NA|TRBJ1-5
TGTGCCAGCAGCCACCACAAGGGGCTTAGCAATCAGCCCCAGCATTTT
CASSHHKGLSNQPQHF
>many|TRBV4-2|TRBD2|TRBJ2-1
TGTGCCAGCAGCCATCCTGGACTAGCGGTTCTTGGGAATGAGCAGTTCTTC
CASSHPGLAVLGNEQFF
>few|TRBV20-1|NA|TRBJ2-7
TGCAGTGCTCACCCGCCTGGGCCCGAGCAGTACTTC
CSAHPPGPEQYF
>NA|TRBV15|TRBD1|TRBJ2-3
TGTGCCACCAGCAGATACCGGACAGGGAGCACAGATACGCAGTATTTT
CATSRYRTGSTDTQYF
>few|TRBV3-1|TRBD2|TRBJ2-3
TGTGCCAGCAGCCAATGGACTAGCGGGACCCTAATAGACACAGATACGCAGTATTTT
CASSQWTSGTLIDTDTQYF
>many|TRBV7-2|NA|TRBJ2-1
TGTGCCAGCAGATTAGAACGAATGCAGGGGAATGAGCAGTTCTTC
CASRLERMQGNEQFF
>NA|TRBV27|TRBD1|TRBJ2-6
TGTGCCAGCAGTACCCGGACAGGATCTGGGGCCAACGTCCTGACTTTC
CASSTRTGSGANVLTF
>NA|TRBV6-6|NA|TRBJ1-2
TGTGCCCTGGCAGGGGTCTGGGGCTACACCTTC
CALAGVWGYTF
>few|TRBV29-1|NA|TRBJ1-2
TGCAGCGCTAGGTGGAGTCCTTATGGCTACACCTTC
CSARWSPYGYTF
>many|TRBV20-1|TRBD1|TRBJ2-5
TGCAGTGCTCTCAAACCGGGACAGGGGGAGACCCAGTACTTC
CSALKPGQGETQYF
>many|TRBV12-3/TRBV12-4|NA|TRBJ2-1
TGTGCCAGCAGGGGACCAAACAATGAGCAGTTCTTC
CASRGPNNEQFF
>many|TRBV7-2|TRBD2|TRBJ2-1
TGTGCCAGCAGCTATAGACTAGCCCATGAGCAGTTCTTC
CASSYRLAHEQFF
>few|TRBV10-3|NA|TRBJ2-7
TGTGCCATCAGTGATGTAGGGACCTCCTACGAGCAGTACTTC
CAISDVGTSYEQYF